The T cell receptor (beta chain) under discussion was sequenced for a study of blood T cell repertoires in COVID-19 (dated by TCRdb to about 2020). Some background on the complete study: The collaborator samples originated in the United States, Italy and Spain and spanned the acute and convalescent phases of COVID-19. The prospective study material was composed of cDNA or gDNA derived from T cells, B-cell-depleted T cells, or PBMCs. Deeply sampled blood TCRbeta repertoires from subjects exposed to, actively infected with, or recovered from COVID-19 were included in the dataset. A freely available public database, intended as a resource for researchers studying the immune response to SARS-CoV-2, is where the repertoires were released. The samples were drawn from the first 160 participants of the ongoing ImmuneRACE study and from about 1,200 subjects provided by 6 global collaborators. A de-identified subject ID, COVID-19 status, age in years and sex were almost always included in the sample metadata. Where HLA class I and class II types were available, the types were taken from metadata supplied by the sample provider, not from assay-based typing.

Of note for this clone: Its target antigen remains unknown. The record has no base qualities; no much larger clone is one base away.

The immunoSEQ Assay, a bias-controlled multiplex PCR, was used to amplify TCRbeta CDR3 regions from genomic DNA. The study's own analysis went as follows. Nucleated cell counts per sample were estimated from amplification of reference gene primers within the assay. Sequence reads were collapsed and filtered to measure the absolute abundance of every unique TCRbeta CDR3 rearrangement. For each sample, productive Simpson clonality was calculated as the square root of Simpson's diversity index over productive rearrangements. The clones in this table, taken by TCRdb from immuneACCESS, are in-frame only. Not every clone is retained; where verified, under half of the shortfall comes from an unresolved V gene, and the cause of the rest is unknown. V and J calls and clone size are as listed in that table; D and trimming were resolved from the DNA. Here the sample has hundreds of thousands of clones; 90% occur a single time. The ten largest clones represent about 15% of the sample.

Participants in the prospective study were enrolled through a virtual design, were aged roughly 18 to 90 years, and lived in some 24 United States geographic areas. In the prospective study, participants were assigned to cohorts based on the clinical history participants reported in a screening survey and a study questionnaire. Exposed participants had been in contact with someone with a PCR-confirmed or clinician-diagnosed COVID-19 case within 2 weeks of study entry. In the prospective study, whole blood, serum and a nasopharyngeal or oropharyngeal swab were collected from each participant by mobile phlebotomists. Participants in the prospective study had the option to provide additional blood draws and questionnaires over an approximately two-month period. Before DNA extraction, blood samples from the prospective study were shipped at room temperature or frozen. Overall study outcomes, separate from this receptor: Clinical and demographic metadata were provided uncurated, with the amount varying by source and participant.

A distance of 18 bases separates the germline ends of V and J, which lose 2 bases and 7 bases respectively. Counted from cysteine to phenylalanine, this CDR3 has 15 amino acids. Only CDR3 DNA remains: 45 bases, in frame from the first base. CDR1 is given as SGHNT and CDR2 as YYREEE, both from the germline V gene (reference sequence). Material: PBMCs or T cells enriched from blood (not recorded which). The source of this sequence is a man aged 25-45 years who had been exposed to COVID-19. The rearrangement combines TRBV5-4 with TRBJ1-2, with a tentative D gene TRBD1 over 5 matching bases. The CDR3 corresponds to CASSFPGTSIPGYTF. The nucleotides read TGTGCCAGCAGCTTCCCCGGGACTTCGATTCCTGGCTACACCTTC.